This T cell receptor beta chain was obtained from a study of sequential checkpoint blockade in melanoma. On the study more broadly: First-line arms were nivolumab then ipilimumab, or the reverse, randomized 1:1.

CDR3 length equals 16 residues. Germline V lookup: CDR1 SGHNT, CDR2 YENEEA. Trimming took off 5 bases at V and 2 bases at J, with 19 bases between the two ends. Treatment noted: randomized to nivolumab then ipilimumab (arm A) or the reverse (arm B). DNA-damaging chemotherapy had not been given to any patient beforehand. TCRdb's copy holds only in-frame clones and misses some; the assay was immunoSEQ multiplex PCR. The profile shows around 40,000 clones, about nine tenths of them singletons. Here the sequenced sample was CD8+ T cells sorted from blood (inferred from file names), taken from a patient given nivolumab and ipilimumab in sequence. The sequence was obtained from a human donor with melanoma. The chain is built from TRBV11-3 and TRBJ2-7; the D gene is possibly TRBD2 (6 bases). CDR3 in DNA: TGTGCCAGCAGCCATGATCGGGACTTTCCTACCTACGAGCAGTACGTC. Amino acids: CASSHDRDFPTYEQYV.